This T cell receptor beta chain was documented in a study of cytomegalovirus exposure and HLA in healthy donors. Study as a whole: Prior work identified 120 million or so unique TCR beta sequences in 190 million or so T cells. Study-wide results and limits: Within the data, a cluster of highly shared sequence variants was likely a sequencing artifact.

The CDR3 is 16 amino acids. Germline-derived CDR1 and CDR2 are SEHNR and FQNEAQ (reference sequence). Deletions cut 8 bases from V and 1 base from J, with 21 bases between. The study ran its PCR with 60 Vbeta and 13 Jbeta primers. Sequencing was performed with immunoSEQ multiplex PCR; in TCRdb, only in-frame clones are kept and a portion is missing. Among about 190,000 clones, over 60% were seen once, and the ten largest hold 1.1%. Each of the donors was a healthy bone marrow donor. Points on this clone: The target antigen is unknown.

This rearrangement joins TRBV7-9 to TRBJ2-7; D perhaps matches TRBD2 (6 bases). The sequencing sample was made of PBMCs. This TCR was recovered from a woman in her thirties or forties in good health and CMV-seronegative. The DNA for the CDR3 is TGTGCCAGCGGCCGGGAGCCCTTACCTCCTTCCTACGAGCAGTACGTC. It codes for CASGREPLPPSYEQYV.